This is a list of T cell receptor beta chains from one sample in a study of vaccination effects on CD4 cells after COVID-19. The antigens for these receptors are not known. Libraries were prepared by immunoSEQ multiplex PCR; TCRdb keeps only in-frame clonotypes and omits some of them. The data show 21,000 or so clones, nearly 75% seen once. Here the sequenced sample was CD4+ T cells from PBMCs cultured with a peptide pool, taken before COVID-19 vaccination. These receptors originate from a human donor who had a prior SARS-CoV-2 infection. The CDR3 runs from the conserved cysteine through the conserved F or W. Each record gives: CDR3 protein, V gene, D gene, J gene. The D gene is left open where the match is weak.

CASSQLTGGIEQYF TRBV3-1/TRBV3-2 TRBD1 TRBJ2-7
CASSDLGGIIDEQYF TRBV5-6 - TRBJ2-7
CASSLRRTGGYGYTF TRBV13 TRBD1 TRBJ1-2
CASSFRTSHSYEQYF TRBV11-2 - TRBJ2-7
CASSIMDRGETQYF TRBV14 TRBD1 TRBJ2-5
CASSLRQVHQPQHF TRBV19 - TRBJ1-5
CASSSLVEQPQHF TRBV6-5 - TRBJ1-5
CASSQDGVAKNIQYF TRBV4-2 - TRBJ2-4
CAWSVYRTNTEAFF TRBV30 - TRBJ1-1
CSVATGLSYNEQFF TRBV29-1 - TRBJ2-1
CASSLAIQGSEQFF TRBV7-2 - TRBJ2-1
CASSAGDRLYEQYF TRBV27 TRBD1 TRBJ2-7
CASSATWADGELFF TRBV3-1/TRBV3-2 - TRBJ1-4
CASSPESPDREETQYF TRBV7-6 TRBD1 TRBJ2-5
CASSWLGRPNTEAFF TRBV27 - TRBJ1-1
CASRLLPDTDTQYF TRBV6-5 - TRBJ2-3
CATSRALGSSYNSPLHF TRBV15 - TRBJ1-6
CASSQGGRLSGELFF TRBV3-1/TRBV3-2 - TRBJ2-2
CASSLSAGGRETQYF TRBV5-4 TRBD2 TRBJ2-5
CASRKSAGLAGGVQYF TRBV19 TRBD2 TRBJ2-7
CASSPRGLWSQTSQETQYF TRBV18 - TRBJ2-5
CASSIDRGGEYQETQYF TRBV19 TRBD2 TRBJ2-5